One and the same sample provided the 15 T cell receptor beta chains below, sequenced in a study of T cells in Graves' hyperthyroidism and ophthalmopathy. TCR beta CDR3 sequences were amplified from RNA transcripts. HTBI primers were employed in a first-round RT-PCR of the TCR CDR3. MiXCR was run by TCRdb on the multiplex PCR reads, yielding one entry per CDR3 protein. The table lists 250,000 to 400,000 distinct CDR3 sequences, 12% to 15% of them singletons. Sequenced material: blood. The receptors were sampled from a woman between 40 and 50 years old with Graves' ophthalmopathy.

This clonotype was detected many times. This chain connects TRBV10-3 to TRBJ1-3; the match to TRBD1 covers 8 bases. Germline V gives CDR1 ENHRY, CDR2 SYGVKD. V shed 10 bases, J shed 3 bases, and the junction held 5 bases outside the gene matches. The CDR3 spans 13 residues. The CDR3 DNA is TGTGCCACCCGGACAGGGTATGGAAACACCATATATTTT. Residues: CATRTGYGNTIYF.

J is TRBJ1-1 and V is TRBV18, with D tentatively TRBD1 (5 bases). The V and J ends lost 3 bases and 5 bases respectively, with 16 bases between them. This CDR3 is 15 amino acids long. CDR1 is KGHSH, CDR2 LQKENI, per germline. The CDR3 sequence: CASSPDKGEWTEAFF. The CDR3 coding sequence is TGTGCCAGCTCACCTGATAAAGGGGAGTGGACTGAAGCTTTCTTT.

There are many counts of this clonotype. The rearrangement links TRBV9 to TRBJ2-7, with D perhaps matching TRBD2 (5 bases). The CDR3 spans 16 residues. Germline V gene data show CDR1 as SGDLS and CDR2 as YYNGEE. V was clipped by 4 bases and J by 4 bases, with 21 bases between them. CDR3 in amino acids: CASSSLRAFGEYEQYF. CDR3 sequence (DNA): TGTGCCAGCAGCTCCCTGAGGGCCTTCGGGGAATACGAGCAGTACTTC.

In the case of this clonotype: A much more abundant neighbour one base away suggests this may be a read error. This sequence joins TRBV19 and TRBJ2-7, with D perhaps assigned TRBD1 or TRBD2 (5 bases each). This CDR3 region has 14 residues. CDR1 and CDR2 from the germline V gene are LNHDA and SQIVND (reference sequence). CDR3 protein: CASSIAVGTYEEYF. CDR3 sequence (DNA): TGTGCCAGTAGTATAGCTGTAGGGACCTACGAGGAGTACTTC.

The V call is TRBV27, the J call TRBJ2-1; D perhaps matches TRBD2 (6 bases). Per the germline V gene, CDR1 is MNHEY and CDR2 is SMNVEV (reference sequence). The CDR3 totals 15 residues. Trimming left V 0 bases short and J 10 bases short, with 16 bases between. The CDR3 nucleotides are TGTGCCAGCAGTTTATCGGGGCTAGCGATGGGGGAGCAGTTCTTC. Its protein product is CASSLSGLAMGEQFF.

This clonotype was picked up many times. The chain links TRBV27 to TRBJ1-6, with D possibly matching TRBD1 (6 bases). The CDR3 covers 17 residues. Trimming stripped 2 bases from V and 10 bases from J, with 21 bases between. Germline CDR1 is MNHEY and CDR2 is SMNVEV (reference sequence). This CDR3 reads CASSLSGSRGHRSPLHF. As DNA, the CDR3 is TGTGCCAGCAGTTTAAGCGGTTCCCGGGGGCATCGCTCACCCCTCCACTTT.

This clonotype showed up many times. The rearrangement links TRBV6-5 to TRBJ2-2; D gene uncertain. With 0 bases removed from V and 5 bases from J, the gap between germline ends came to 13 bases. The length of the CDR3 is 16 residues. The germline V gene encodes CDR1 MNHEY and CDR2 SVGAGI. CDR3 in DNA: TGTGCCAGCAGTTACTCGGACCCTGGAACGACCGGGGAGCTGTTTTTT. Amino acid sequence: CASSYSDPGTTGELFF.

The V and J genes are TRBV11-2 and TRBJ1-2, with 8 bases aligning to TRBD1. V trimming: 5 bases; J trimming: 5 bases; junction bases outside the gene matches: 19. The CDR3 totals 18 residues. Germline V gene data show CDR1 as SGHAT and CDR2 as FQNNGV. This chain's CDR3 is CASSPRVPTGDPDYGYTF. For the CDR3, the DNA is TGTGCCAGCAGCCCACGGGTCCCGACAGGGGATCCCGATTATGGCTACACCTTC.

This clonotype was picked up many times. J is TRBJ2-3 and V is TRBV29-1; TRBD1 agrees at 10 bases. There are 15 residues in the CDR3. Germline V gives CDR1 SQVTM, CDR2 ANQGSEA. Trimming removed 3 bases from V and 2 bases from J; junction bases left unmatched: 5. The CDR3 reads CSVDRTGGFTDTQYF. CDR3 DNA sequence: TGCAGCGTTGATCGGACAGGGGGGTTCACAGATACGCAGTATTTT.

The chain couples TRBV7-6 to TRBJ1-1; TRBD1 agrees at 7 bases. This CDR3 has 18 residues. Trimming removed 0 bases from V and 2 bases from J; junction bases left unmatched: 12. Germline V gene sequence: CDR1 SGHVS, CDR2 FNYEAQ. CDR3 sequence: CASSLAGLQGEINTEAFF. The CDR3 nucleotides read TGTGCCAGCAGCTTAGCGGGCCTCCAGGGGGAAATTAACACTGAAGCTTTCTTT.

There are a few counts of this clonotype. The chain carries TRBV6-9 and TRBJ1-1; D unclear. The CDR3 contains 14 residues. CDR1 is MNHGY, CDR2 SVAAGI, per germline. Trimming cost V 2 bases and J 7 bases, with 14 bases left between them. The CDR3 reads CASSYEGGNVEAFF. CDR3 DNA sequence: TGTGCCAGCAGTTATGAGGGCGGTAACGTTGAAGCTTTCTTT.

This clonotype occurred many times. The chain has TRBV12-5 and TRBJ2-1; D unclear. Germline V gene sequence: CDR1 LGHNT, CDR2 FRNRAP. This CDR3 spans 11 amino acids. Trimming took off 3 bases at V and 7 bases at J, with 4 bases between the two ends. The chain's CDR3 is CASGFGNEQFF. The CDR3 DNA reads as TGTGCTAGTGGTTTCGGGAATGAGCAGTTCTTC.

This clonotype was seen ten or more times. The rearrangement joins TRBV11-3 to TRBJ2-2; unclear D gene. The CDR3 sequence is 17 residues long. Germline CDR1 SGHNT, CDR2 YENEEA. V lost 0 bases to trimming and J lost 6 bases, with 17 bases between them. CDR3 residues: CASSLEAGVPWAGELFF. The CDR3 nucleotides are TGTGCCAGCAGCTTAGAGGCAGGAGTACCCTGGGCCGGGGAGCTGTTTTTT.

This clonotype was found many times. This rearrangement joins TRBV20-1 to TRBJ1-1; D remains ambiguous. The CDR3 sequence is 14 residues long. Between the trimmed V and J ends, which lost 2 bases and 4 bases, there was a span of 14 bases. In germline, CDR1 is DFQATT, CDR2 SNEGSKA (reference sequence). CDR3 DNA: TGCAGTGCTAGAAAGGTTCCGGGCAGCACTGAAGCTTTCTTT. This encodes CSARKVPGSTEAFF.

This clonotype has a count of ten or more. The CDR3: CASSQIDGYGYTF. As DNA, the CDR3 is TGTGCCAGCAGCCAGATAGACGGCTATGGCTACACCTTC. V and J are TRBV14 and TRBJ1-2; D is unclear. Germline V gene data show CDR1 as SGHDN and CDR2 as FVKESK. V gave up 3 bases and J gave up 4 bases, with 9 bases separating them. The CDR3 is 13 amino acids.